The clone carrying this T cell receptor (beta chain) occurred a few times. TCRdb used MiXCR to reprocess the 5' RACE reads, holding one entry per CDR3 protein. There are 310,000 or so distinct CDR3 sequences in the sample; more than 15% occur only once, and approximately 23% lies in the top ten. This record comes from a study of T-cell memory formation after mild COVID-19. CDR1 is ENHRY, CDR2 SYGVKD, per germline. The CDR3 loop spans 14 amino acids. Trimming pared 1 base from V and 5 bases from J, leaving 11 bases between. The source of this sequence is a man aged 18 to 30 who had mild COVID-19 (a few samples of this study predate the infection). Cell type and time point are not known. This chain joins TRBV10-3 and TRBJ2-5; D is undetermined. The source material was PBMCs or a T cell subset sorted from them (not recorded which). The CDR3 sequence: CAISEFLQSETQYF. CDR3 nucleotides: TGTGCCATCAGTGAGTTCCTTCAGTCGGAGACCCAGTACTTC.